This T cell receptor beta chain was sequenced in a study of blood T cell repertoires in COVID-19. For the study at large: Material from acute and convalescent COVID-19 was sourced from the United States, Italy and Spain. T cells, B-cell-depleted T cells, or PBMCs supplied cDNA or gDNA.

Clones were sequenced by immunoSEQ multiplex PCR, and TCRdb holds only the in-frame ones, with some missing. The sample contains nearly 250,000 clones, over 80% of which appear only once. V dropped 4 bases and J dropped 5 bases, with 15 bases sitting between them. Looked up from germline, CDR1 is SGHNT and CDR2 is YYREEE (reference sequence). This CDR3 is 14 amino acids long. This sequence originates from a man aged 50-60 years who had been exposed to COVID-19. The sequenced sample was PBMCs or T cells enriched from blood (not recorded which). V gene TRBV5-4 combines with J gene TRBJ1-1; D unclear. The CDR3 region has the DNA TGTGCCAGCAGCGCTCCGGGGTTGAGGACTGAAGCTTTCTTT. Encoded protein: CASSAPGLRTEAFF.